The 14 T cell receptor beta chains reported below all come from one sample, sequenced in a study of blood T cell repertoires in COVID-19. Assay used: immunoSEQ multiplex PCR; TCRdb lists only in-frame clones, some missing. The sample yields over 600,000 clones, 80% to 90% seen once. The sequenced sample was peripheral blood. The origin of the receptors is a woman between 18 and 29 years old with acute or convalescent COVID-19.

This sequence joins TRBV15 and TRBJ2-3, with TRBD1 matching 8 bases. The V gene end was trimmed by 5 bases and the J gene end by 4 bases; junction bases not matched to a gene: 11. CDR3 length: 16 residues. Germline CDR1 is LNHNV and CDR2 is YYDKDF (reference sequence). The CDR3 region is CATSSRTGTGSDTQYF. Here the CDR3 DNA reads TGTGCCACCAGCTCCAGGACCGGGACAGGATCAGATACGCAGTATTTT.

CDR3 loop: CAWRGDRFPNSPLHF. For the CDR3, the DNA is TGTGCCTGGAGGGGGGACAGGTTTCCCAATTCACCCCTCCACTTT. V gene TRBV30 combines with J gene TRBJ1-6, with TRBD1 matching 8 bases. The germline V gene has CDR1 GTSNPN and CDR2 SVGIG (reference sequence). With V trimmed by 3 bases and J by 7 bases, 8 bases remained unmatched. CDR3 size: 15 residues.

The CDR3 reads CASSKGQGTEAFF. In DNA form, the CDR3 reads TGTGCCAGCAGCAAGGGACAGGGAACTGAAGCTTTCTTT. The V gene is TRBV11-3, the J gene TRBJ1-1; the match to TRBD1 covers 9 bases. CDR3 size: 13 residues. With V trimmed by 5 bases and J by 5 bases, 3 bases remained unmatched. Germline V gives CDR1 SGHNT, CDR2 YENEEA.

The chain is built from TRBV19 and TRBJ1-2, with D hard to call. V gave up 10 bases and J gave up 8 bases, with 17 bases separating them. The CDR3 is 12 residues long. In germline, CDR1 is LNHDA, CDR2 SQIVND (reference sequence). The CDR3 bases are TGTGCCATCAAAGACGGGTCCGGGGGCTACACCTTC. This sequence encodes CAIKDGSGGYTF.

The V call is TRBV13, the J call TRBJ2-7; 9 nucleotides agree with TRBD1. The CDR3 has 16 residues. Per germline, CDR1 PRHDT and CDR2 FYEKMQ (reference sequence). V was pared by 4 bases and J by 11 bases, with 18 bases of the junction left unmatched. CDR3 amino acids: CASSSGPGQGGFVEYF. The CDR3, as DNA: TGTGCCAGCAGCTCAGGGCCGGGACAGGGAGGCTTTGTTGAGTACTTC. Complete variable domain (other parts from reference TRBV13 and TRBJ2-7): AAGVIQSPRHLIKEKRETATLKCYPIPRHDTVYWYQQGPGQDPQFLISFYEKMQSDKGSIPDRFSAQQFSDYHSELNMSSLELGDSALYFCASSSGPGQGGFVEYFGPGTRLTVT.

The CDR3 nucleotides read TGTGCCAGCAGCCCCCTTCAGGGGAGTGAAGCTTTCTTT. It translates to CASSPLQGSEAFF. The chain links TRBV7-9 to TRBJ1-1, with D perhaps TRBD1 (6 bases). CDR3 length equals 13 residues. Trimming shortened V by 5 bases and J by 7 bases, and 14 bases separated the two germline ends. Germline V gene sequence: CDR1 SEHNR, CDR2 FQNEAQ (reference sequence).

The chain uses TRBV6-5 and TRBJ1-2; TRBD1 might be the D (5 bases). This CDR3 spans 13 amino acids. The germline CDR1 and CDR2 sequences are MNHEY and SVGAGI. The V end was cut by 5 bases, the J end by 6 bases, with 13 bases between. Written as DNA, the CDR3 is TGTGCCAGCAGTCGGGGGGTGGAAAATGGCTACACCTTC. Its protein product is CASSRGVENGYTF.

A few counts support this clone. This chain uses TRBV6-2 or TRBV6-3 with TRBJ2-7; no firm D call. V shed 2 bases and J shed 4 bases, with 9 bases lying between them. The CDR3 runs to 13 residues. Germline V gives CDR1 MNHEY, CDR2 SVGEGT. CDR3: CASSYQALYEQYF. The CDR3 nucleotides are TGTGCCAGCAGTTACCAGGCTTTATACGAGCAGTACTTC.

The rearrangement uses TRBV7-9 and TRBJ1-1; D is possibly TRBD1 (5 bases). This CDR3 has 14 amino acids. Trimming took 3 bases from V and 1 from J, leaving 9 bases between them. Per germline, CDR1 SEHNR and CDR2 FQNEAQ (reference sequence). As DNA, the CDR3 is TGTGCCAGCAGCTTTGGGGCTGAGAACACTGAAGCTTTCTTT. This gives the protein CASSFGAENTEAFF.

V and J are TRBV9 and TRBJ1-1, with 8 bases that match TRBD1. The ends lost 4 bases at V and 0 bases at J; junction bases unmatched: 5. The germline V gene has CDR1 SGDLS and CDR2 YYNGEE. The CDR3 loop spans 15 amino acids. The CDR3 loop reads CASSPRTGLNTEAFF. In DNA, the CDR3 is TGTGCCAGCAGCCCCCGGACAGGGCTGAACACTGAAGCTTTCTTT.

The chain couples TRBV9 to TRBJ2-3; no definite D call. V was cut by 2 bases and J by 3 bases, with 4 bases left in between. CDR3 length: 12 residues. The germline gives CDR1 SGDLS, CDR2 YYNGEE. The CDR3 here is CASSVGTDTQYF. CDR3 nucleotides: TGTGCCAGCAGCGTCGGGACAGATACGCAGTATTTT. The full variable domain, rest sourced from reference TRBV9 and TRBJ2-3, is DSGVTQTPKHLITATGQRVTLRCSPRSGDLSVYWYQQSLDQGLQFLIQYYNGEERAKGNILERFSAQQFPDLHSELNLSSLELGDSALYFCASSVGTDTQYFGPGTRLTVL.

The gene calls are TRBV28 and TRBJ1-2; D unresolved. The CDR3 loop spans 16 amino acids. Trimming left V 7 bases short and J 2 bases short, with 20 bases between. CDR1 is MDHEN and CDR2 is SYDVKM in the germline V gene. This CDR3 reads CASNLLATASNYGYTF. The CDR3 region has the DNA TGTGCCAGCAACCTCCTGGCGACTGCTTCCAACTATGGCTACACCTTC.

The chain recombines TRBV7-2 with TRBJ2-5; TRBD2 agrees at 7 bases. CDR1 and CDR2 (germline): SGHTA, FQGNSA. The trim removed 5 bases at V and 2 bases at J, leaving 5 bases unmatched. The CDR3 loop spans 14 amino acids. The CDR3 bases are TGTGCCAGCAGCCCCTGGGGGGGGCAAGAGACCCAGTACTTC. Translation gives CASSPWGGQETQYF.

The rearrangement links TRBV3-1 (or the pseudogene TRBV3-2) to TRBJ2-7; 7 bases match TRBD1. From germline, CDR1 is LGHDT and CDR2 YNNKEL (reference sequence). After removal of 2 bases from V and 7 bases from J, the junction contained 8 bases not matched to a gene. There are 14 residues in the CDR3. The chain's CDR3 is CASSQTGAPREQYF. DNA for the CDR3: TGTGCCAGCAGCCAAACAGGGGCCCCGCGGGAGCAGTACTTC.